This T cell receptor beta chain was recorded in a study of blood T cell repertoires in COVID-19. About the research overall: Acute-phase and convalescent COVID-19 samples originated in the United States, Italy and Spain. PBMCs, B-cell-depleted T cells, or T cells provided the cDNA or gDNA that made up the material.

Authors' data handling: Amplification from reference gene primers served as the basis for estimated nucleated cell counts. Using immunoSEQ multiplex PCR, the repertoire was profiled, and TCRdb retains in-frame clones only, with some absent. The DNA was the basis for D and trimming; V, J and clone size are from that table. The data show about 150,000 clones, approximately 90% seen once. This TCR derives from a woman in her sixties with active or convalescent COVID-19. The specimen was peripheral blood.

Here the CDR3 reads CASRPGGNYGYTF. The CDR3 DNA follows: TGTGCCAGCAGACCAGGGGGCAACTATGGCTACACCTTC. The V gene is TRBV12-3 or TRBV12-4, the J gene TRBJ1-2, with TRBD1 identical over 8 bases. Losses at the gene ends were 6 bases for V and 2 bases for J; bases not matched to a gene: 2. The CDR3 sequence is 13 residues long.